Shown below are 21 T cell receptor beta chains from a single sample sequenced in a study of blood T cell repertoires in COVID-19. Produced via immunoSEQ multiplex PCR; TCRdb's table is partial and in-frame only. In the table there are more than 200,000 clones, 65% to 90% of which are singletons. Sequencing was done on a sample of peripheral blood. These receptor sequences come from a man between 25 and 39 years old with active or convalescent COVID-19.

Comment on this clone: This sample includes further DNA sequences coding for the same CDR3. The chain has TRBV4-3 and TRBJ1-4, with 10 positions matching TRBD1. V dropped 2 bases and J dropped 7; count of bases not matched to a gene: 7. Germline CDR1 is LGHNA and CDR2 is YSLEER. The CDR3 loop spans 16 amino acids. The CDR3 bases are TGCGCCAGCAGCCAAACTAGGACAGGGGGGGGTGAAAAACTGTTTTTT. Amino acid sequence: CASSQTRTGGGEKLFF.

The chain recombines TRBV11-3 with TRBJ2-5; TRBD1 agrees at 9 bases. The CDR3 runs to 15 residues. Looked up from germline, CDR1 is SGHNT and CDR2 is YENEEA. J gave up 9 bases and V 1 base, and 9 bases lay outside the gene matches. CDR3 protein: CASSLGNRGQGAQYF. The CDR3 bases are TGTGCCAGCAGCTTAGGAAACAGGGGGCAAGGGGCCCAGTACTTC.

This clone has more than one count but fewer than ten. The V call is TRBV11-2, the J call TRBJ1-5; the D is unclear. CDR1 and CDR2 from the germline V gene are SGHAT and FQNNGV. Trimming removed 5 bases from V and 3 bases from J, with 11 bases in between. The CDR3 spans 14 residues. CDR3 loop: CASSRGGYNQPQHF. The CDR3 bases are TGTGCCAGCAGCCGTGGCGGATACAATCAGCCCCAGCATTTT.

The chain uses TRBV25-1 and TRBJ2-7; a possible D gene is TRBD1 (6 bases). The CDR3 sequence is 14 residues long. Per germline, CDR1 MGHDK and CDR2 SYGVNS. V was shortened by 2 bases and J by 0 bases, with 8 bases between the two germline ends. DNA for the CDR3: TGTGCCAGCAGTGAAACAGGGATCTCCTACGAGCAGTACTTC. It is translated as CASSETGISYEQYF.

The chain recombines TRBV7-8 with TRBJ2-5; 15 nucleotides line up with TRBD2. The CDR3 sequence is 19 residues long. The junction had 12 bases not matched to a gene; V was cut back by 2 bases and J by 5 bases. Germline CDR1 is SGHVS and CDR2 is FQNEAQ. In DNA form, the CDR3 reads TGTGCCAGCAGCTTACTTGTATGGACTAGCGGGGGGGCCCGGGAGACCCAGTACTTC. Encoded protein: CASSLLVWTSGGARETQYF. The full variable domain, its missing parts supplied by reference TRBV7-8 and TRBJ2-5, is GAGVSQSPRYKVAKRGQDVALRCDPISGHVSLFWYQQALGQGPEFLTYFQNEAQLDKSGLPSDRFFAERPEGSVSTLKIQRTQQEDSAVYLCASSLLVWTSGGARETQYFGPGTRLLVL.

The V gene is TRBV7-9, the J gene TRBJ2-2, with TRBD2 identical over 10 bases. The CDR3 is made up of 17 amino acids. With V trimmed by 6 bases and J by 1 base, 8 bases remained unmatched. In germline, CDR1 is SEHNR, CDR2 FQNEAQ (reference sequence). CDR3 residues: CASRLLSGGENTGELFF. CDR3 DNA sequence: TGTGCCAGCAGACTCCTGAGCGGGGGGGAGAACACCGGGGAGCTGTTTTTT.

This clone was counted a few times. The J gene is TRBJ1-2, the V gene TRBV7-8, with TRBD1 matching over 8 bases. Germline CDR1 SGHVS, CDR2 FQNEAQ. The V gene end was trimmed by 8 bases and the J gene end by 3 bases; junction bases not matched to a gene: 2. CDR3 size: 12 residues. The DNA of the CDR3 is TGTGCCAGCTCGACAGGGGACTATGGCTACACCTTC. It codes for CASSTGDYGYTF.

The DNA of the CDR3 is TGTGCCAGCAGCCAAGCTTTTGCGGGGGGCCGCCATGAGCAGTTCTTC. This encodes CASSQAFAGGRHEQFF. The J gene is TRBJ2-1, the V gene TRBV14; 8 nucleotides align to TRBD2. Germline V gives CDR1 SGHDN, CDR2 FVKESK. The CDR3 spans 16 residues. V shed 1 base, J shed 8 bases, and the junction held 10 bases outside the gene matches.

V and J are TRBV5-3 and TRBJ1-1, with 9 bases lining up with TRBD1. TRBV5-3 is designated an ORF whose function remains uncertain. The CDR3 loop spans 18 amino acids. Unmatched junction bases numbered 12, after V lost 1 base and J lost 2 bases. For the CDR3, the DNA is TGTGCCAGAAGCTTGTTACCGTGGACAGGGGTGGGAAACACTGAAGCTTTCTTT. Protein product: CARSLLPWTGVGNTEAFF.

The chain combines TRBV19 with TRBJ1-6, with D perhaps TRBD1 (6 bases). The CDR3 is 14 amino acids. In germline, CDR1 is LNHDA, CDR2 SQIVND (reference sequence). Trimming shortened V by 6 bases and J by 7 bases, and 13 bases separated the two germline ends. The CDR3 sequence is CASSSTGGNSPLHF. The CDR3 nucleotides are TGTGCCAGTAGCTCGACAGGCGGAAATTCACCCCTCCACTTT.

The chain has TRBV13 and TRBJ2-5, with a possible D match to TRBD1 (5 bases). V was trimmed by 4 bases and J by 5 bases, leaving 14 bases between them. From germline, CDR1 is PRHDT and CDR2 FYEKMQ (reference sequence). The length of the CDR3 is 14 residues. In DNA form, the CDR3 reads TGTGCCAGCAGCTCCGTCCAGGGTGTCGAGACCCAGTACTTC. Encoded protein: CASSSVQGVETQYF.

The chain employs TRBV12-3 or TRBV12-4 and TRBJ2-7; no clear D gene. V shed 6 bases and J shed 1 base, with 7 bases lying between them. This CDR3 region has 12 residues. CDR3 region: CASSGSSYEQYF. In DNA form, the CDR3 reads TGTGCCAGCAGCGGGTCTTCCTACGAGCAGTACTTC.

A few counts support this clone. The CDR3, as DNA: TGTGCCAGCTCACCACCGGATGCAGGGTTACGCTCCTACGAGCAGTACTTC. It encodes CASSPPDAGLRSYEQYF. J is TRBJ2-7 and V is TRBV18, with D perhaps matching TRBD1 (5 bases). The V end lost 0 bases, the J end lost 0 bases, and 15 bases lay between the germline ends. The CDR3 loop spans 17 amino acids. Per germline, CDR1 KGHSH and CDR2 LQKENI.

V and J are TRBV19 and TRBJ2-3; perhaps TRBD2 as D (5 bases). CDR3 size: 16 residues. V shed 2 bases and J shed 2 bases, with 14 bases lying between them. The V gene's germline CDR1 is LNHDA and CDR2 SQIVND (reference sequence). CDR3 bases: TGTGCCAGTAGTATAAGTCCGGGAACTCCCACAGATACGCAGTATTTT. Translation: CASSISPGTPTDTQYF.

The chain uses TRBV9 and TRBJ2-2, with a possible D match to TRBD2 (6 bases). In germline, CDR1 is SGDLS, CDR2 YYNGEE. V dropped 4 bases and J dropped 5 bases, with 18 bases sitting between them. The CDR3 extends over 16 amino acids. The CDR3 sequence: CASSSFAGPDTGELFF. CDR3 nucleotide sequence: TGTGCCAGCAGCTCGTTCGCGGGACCTGATACCGGGGAGCTGTTTTTT.

This clone has just one count. The junction does not match germline at one end; this may be a read error. This chain links TRBV6-1 with TRBJ2-7, with a tentative D call TRBD1 (6 bases). This CDR3 is built from 11 residues. Germline V gene data show CDR1 as MNHNS and CDR2 as SASEGT. The CDR3 bases are TGTGCCAGCAGTGAAGCCGCAGGGGTAGGGTTC. The encoded protein is CASSEAAGVGF.

The chain joins TRBV4-1 to TRBJ1-2, with D possibly TRBD1 on 6 matching bases. Trimming took off 3 bases at V and 7 bases at J, with 18 bases between the two ends. In germline, CDR1 is MGHRA, CDR2 YSYEKL. The CDR3 runs 15 residues. The CDR3 sequence: CASSHSQGLSGGYTF. CDR3 DNA: TGCGCCAGCAGCCATTCACAGGGCCTTAGTGGTGGCTACACCTTC.

The count of this clone is one. The J gene is TRBJ2-2, the V gene TRBV7-8; D is unresolved. The CDR3 contains 12 residues. V was shortened by 2 bases and J by 7 bases, with 5 bases between the two germline ends. Germline CDR1 is SGHVS and CDR2 is FQNEAQ. CDR3 residues: CASSLSHGELFF. In DNA, the CDR3 is TGTGCCAGCAGCTTATCCCACGGGGAGCTGTTTTTT.

The genes are TRBV6-4 and TRBJ2-3; maybe TRBD2 (6 bases). The CDR3 runs to 14 residues. CDR1 is MRHNA, CDR2 SNTAGT, per germline. V was trimmed by 2 bases and J by 4 bases, leaving 10 bases between them. The CDR3 sequence is CASSDRDSADTQYF. CDR3 nucleotides: TGTGCCAGCAGTGACCGGGACTCCGCAGATACGCAGTATTTT.

This rearrangement joins TRBV28 to TRBJ1-5; D is uncertain. With 6 bases removed from V and 4 bases from J, the gap between germline ends came to 13 bases. The germline V gene has CDR1 MDHEN and CDR2 SYDVKM. The CDR3 contains 14 residues. This chain's CDR3 is CASSPAGRNQPQHF. Here the CDR3 DNA reads TGTGCCAGCAGCCCGGCGGGCCGGAATCAGCCCCAGCATTTT. The whole variable domain, filled in from reference TRBV28 and TRBJ1-5, reads DVKVTQSSRYLVKRTGEKVFLECVQDMDHENMFWYRQDPGLGLRLIYFSYDVKMKEKGDIPEGYSVSREKKERFSLILESASTNQTSMYLCASSPAGRNQPQHFGDGTRLSIL.

This clone was recorded once. The chain recombines TRBV18 with TRBJ2-2; 8 bases line up with TRBD2. CDR3 length: 17 amino acids. From germline, CDR1 is KGHSH and CDR2 LQKENI. Trimming took 3 bases from V and 4 from J; bases not matched to a gene: 10. CDR3 nucleotides: TGTGCCAGCTCACCCCCCGGAGCGGGGGTTATCACCGGGGAGCTGTTTTTT. This sequence encodes CASSPPGAGVITGELFF.